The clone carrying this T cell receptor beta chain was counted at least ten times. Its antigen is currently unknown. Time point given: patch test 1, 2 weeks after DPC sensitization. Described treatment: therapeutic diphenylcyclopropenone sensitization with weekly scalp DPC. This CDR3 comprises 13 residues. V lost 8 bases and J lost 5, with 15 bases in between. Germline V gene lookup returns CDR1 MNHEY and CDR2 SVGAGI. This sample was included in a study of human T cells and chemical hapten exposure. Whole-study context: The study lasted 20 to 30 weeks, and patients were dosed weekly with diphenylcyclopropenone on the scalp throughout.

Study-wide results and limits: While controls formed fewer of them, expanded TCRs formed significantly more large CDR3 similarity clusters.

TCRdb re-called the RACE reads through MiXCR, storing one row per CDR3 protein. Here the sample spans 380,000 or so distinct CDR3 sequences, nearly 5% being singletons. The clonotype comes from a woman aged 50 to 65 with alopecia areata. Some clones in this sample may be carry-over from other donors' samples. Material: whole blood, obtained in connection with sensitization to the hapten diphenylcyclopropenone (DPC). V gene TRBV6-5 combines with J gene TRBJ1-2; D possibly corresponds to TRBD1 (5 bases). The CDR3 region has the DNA TGTGCCAGCCGGCTGCAGGGCCCATATGGCTACACCTTC. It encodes CASRLQGPYGYTF.